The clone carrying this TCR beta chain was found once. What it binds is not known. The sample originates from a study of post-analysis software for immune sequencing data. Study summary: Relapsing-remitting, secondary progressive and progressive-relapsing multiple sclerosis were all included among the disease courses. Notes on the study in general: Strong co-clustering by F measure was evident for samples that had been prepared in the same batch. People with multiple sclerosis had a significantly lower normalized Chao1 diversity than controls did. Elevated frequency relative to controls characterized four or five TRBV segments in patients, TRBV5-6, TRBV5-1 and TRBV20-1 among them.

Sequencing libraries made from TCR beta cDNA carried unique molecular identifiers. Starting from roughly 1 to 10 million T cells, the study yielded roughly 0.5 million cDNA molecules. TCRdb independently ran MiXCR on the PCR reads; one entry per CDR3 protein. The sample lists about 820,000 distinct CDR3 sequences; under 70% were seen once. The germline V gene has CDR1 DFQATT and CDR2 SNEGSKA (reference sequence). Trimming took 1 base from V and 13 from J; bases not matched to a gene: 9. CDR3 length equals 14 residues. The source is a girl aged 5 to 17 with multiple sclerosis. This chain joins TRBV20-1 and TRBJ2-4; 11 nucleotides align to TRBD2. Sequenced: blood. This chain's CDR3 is CSARGSGRAREQYF. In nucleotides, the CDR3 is TGCAGTGCTAGAGGTAGCGGGAGGGCAAGGGAGCAGTACTTC.